This paragraph covers one TCR beta chain sequence. This specimen comes from a study of OX40 agonist ivuxolimab in advanced cancers. The data were produced by immunoSEQ multiplex PCR, yet TCRdb's version contains in-frame clones alone and is incomplete. Of 70,000 or so clones in the sample, approximately 90% are singletons; the top ten hold 2.5% to 3%. Germline V gene sequence: CDR1 MNHNY, CDR2 SVGAGI (reference sequence). CDR3 length equals 15 residues. The rearrangement links TRBV6-6 to TRBJ2-5; 8 bases fit TRBD1. The end of the DNA fits TRBJ2-7 better, so the J call may be wrong. The sample here was CD4+ or CD8+ T cells sorted from blood, taken in a trial of the OX40 agonist ivuxolimab. The sequence came from an adult with an advanced solid tumor such as melanoma, head and neck, liver or kidney cancer. This chain's CDR3 is CASSYSAGGVGEQYF. The CDR3 coding sequence is TGTGCCAGCAGTTACTCGGCAGGGGGCGTAGGCGAGCAGTACTTC.